This T cell receptor beta chain was found in a study of shared clonotypes between healthy human individuals. The study, taken as a whole, reports: For sorted subsets, rarefaction showed incomplete sequencing despite large depth.

Repertoires were generated with immunoSEQ multiplex PCR, while TCRdb's copy carries only in-frame clones and drops some. The sample consists of some 2,000,000 clones, 85% to 95% of them appearing once. This clone was seen ten or more times. Its matching antigen is unknown. Sequencing was done on a sample of naive CD4+ T cells sorted from blood. Sample subset: CD45RA+ positively selected. This TCR was recovered from a man between 18 and 29 years old in good health.

As DNA, the CDR3 is TGTGCCAGCAGCTTACCGACTCACGAGCAGTACTTC. Translated: CASSLPTHEQYF. This chain uses TRBV7-6 with TRBJ2-7; D is unresolved. Trimming cost V 2 bases and J 5 bases, with 7 bases left between them. The CDR3 covers 12 residues. CDR1 is SGHVS, CDR2 FNYEAQ, per germline.